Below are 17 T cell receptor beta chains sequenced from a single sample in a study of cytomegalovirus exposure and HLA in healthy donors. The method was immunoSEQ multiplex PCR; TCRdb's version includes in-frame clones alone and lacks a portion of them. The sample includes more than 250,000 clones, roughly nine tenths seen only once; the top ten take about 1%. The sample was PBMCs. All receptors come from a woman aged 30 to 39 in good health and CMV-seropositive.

The CDR3 sequence: CASSAVPGHSNTEAFF. The CDR3, as DNA: TGTGCCAGCAGCGCTGTCCCGGGACATTCGAACACTGAAGCTTTCTTT. V gene TRBV9 combines with J gene TRBJ1-1; D is perhaps TRBD1 (6 bases). The ends were cut back, 3 bases at V and 1 base at J, with 16 bases in the middle. The germline V gene encodes CDR1 SGDLS and CDR2 YYNGEE. The CDR3 extends over 16 amino acids.

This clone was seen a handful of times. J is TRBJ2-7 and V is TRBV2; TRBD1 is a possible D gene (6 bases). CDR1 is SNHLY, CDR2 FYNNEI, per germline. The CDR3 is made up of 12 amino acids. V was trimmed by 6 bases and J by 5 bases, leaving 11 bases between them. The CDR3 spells CASSVGGDEQYF. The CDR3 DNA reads TGTGCCAGCAGCGTTGGGGGCGACGAGCAGTACTTC.

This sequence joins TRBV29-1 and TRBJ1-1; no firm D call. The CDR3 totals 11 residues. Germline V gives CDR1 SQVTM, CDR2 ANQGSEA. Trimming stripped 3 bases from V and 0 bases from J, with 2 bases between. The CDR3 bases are TGCAGCGTTGAGCTGAACACTGAAGCTTTCTTT. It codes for CSVELNTEAFF. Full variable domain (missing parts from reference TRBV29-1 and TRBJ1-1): SAVISQKPSRDICQRGTSLTIQCQVDSQVTMMFWYRQQPGQSLTLIATANQGSEATYESGFVIDKFPISRPNLTFSTLTVSNMSPEDSSIYLCSVELNTEAFFGQGTRLTVV.

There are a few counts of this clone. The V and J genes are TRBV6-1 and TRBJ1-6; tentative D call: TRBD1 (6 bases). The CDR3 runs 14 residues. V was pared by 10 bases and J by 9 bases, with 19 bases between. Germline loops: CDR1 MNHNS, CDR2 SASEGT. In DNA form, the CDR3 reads TGTGCCACCAAGGGGGACGGTCTTAGTTCACCCCTCCACTTT. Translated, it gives CATKGDGLSSPLHF.

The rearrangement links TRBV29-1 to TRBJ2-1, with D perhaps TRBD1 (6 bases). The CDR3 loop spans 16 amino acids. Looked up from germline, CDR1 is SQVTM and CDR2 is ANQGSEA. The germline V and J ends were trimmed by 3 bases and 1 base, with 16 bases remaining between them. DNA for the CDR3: TGCAGCGTTGAGGGGCGGACAGATCAATCCTACAATGAGCAGTTCTTC. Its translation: CSVEGRTDQSYNEQFF.

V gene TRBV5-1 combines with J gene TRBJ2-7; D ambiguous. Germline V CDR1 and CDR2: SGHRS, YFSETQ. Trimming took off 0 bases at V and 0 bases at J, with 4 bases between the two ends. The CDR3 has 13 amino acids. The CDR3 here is CASSLESSYEQYF. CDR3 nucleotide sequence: TGCGCCAGCAGCTTGGAGAGCTCCTACGAGCAGTACTTC.

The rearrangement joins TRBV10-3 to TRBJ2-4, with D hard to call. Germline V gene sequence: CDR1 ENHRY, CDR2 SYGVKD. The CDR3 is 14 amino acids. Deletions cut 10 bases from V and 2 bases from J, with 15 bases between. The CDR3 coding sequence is TGTGCCACCTCTGCTGACAATACCAAAAACATTCAGTACTTC. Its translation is CATSADNTKNIQYF.

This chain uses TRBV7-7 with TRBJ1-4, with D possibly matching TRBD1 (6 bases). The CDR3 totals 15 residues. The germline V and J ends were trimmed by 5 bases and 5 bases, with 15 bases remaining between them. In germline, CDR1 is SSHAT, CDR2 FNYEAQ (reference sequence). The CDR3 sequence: CASSRNRDPNEKLFF. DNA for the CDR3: TGTGCCAGCAGCCGGAACAGGGATCCGAATGAAAAACTGTTTTTT.

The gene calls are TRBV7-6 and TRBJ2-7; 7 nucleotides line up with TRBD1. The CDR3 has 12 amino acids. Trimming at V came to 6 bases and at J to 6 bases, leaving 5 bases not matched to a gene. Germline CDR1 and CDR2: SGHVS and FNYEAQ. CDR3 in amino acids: CASSPRGREQYF. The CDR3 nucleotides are TGTGCCAGCAGTCCGAGGGGGCGCGAGCAGTACTTC.

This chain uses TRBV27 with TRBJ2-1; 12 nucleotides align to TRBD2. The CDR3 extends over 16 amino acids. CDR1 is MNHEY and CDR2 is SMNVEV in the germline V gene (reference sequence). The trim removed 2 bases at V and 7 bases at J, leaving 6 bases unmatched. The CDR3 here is CASSLRLAGGGNEQFF. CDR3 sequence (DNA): TGTGCCAGCAGTTTAAGGCTAGCGGGAGGGGGGAATGAGCAGTTCTTC.

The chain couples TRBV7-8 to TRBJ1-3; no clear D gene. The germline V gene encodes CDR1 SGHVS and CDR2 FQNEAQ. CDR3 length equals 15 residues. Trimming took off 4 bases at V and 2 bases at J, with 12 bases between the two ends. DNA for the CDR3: TGTGCCAGCAGCTCTGGGGTGTTCACTGGAAACACCATATATTTT. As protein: CASSSGVFTGNTIYF. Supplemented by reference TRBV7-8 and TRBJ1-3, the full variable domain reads GAGVSQSPRYKVAKRGQDVALRCDPISGHVSLFWYQQALGQGPEFLTYFQNEAQLDKSGLPSDRFFAERPEGSVSTLKIQRTQQEDSAVYLCASSSGVFTGNTIYFGEGSWLTVV.

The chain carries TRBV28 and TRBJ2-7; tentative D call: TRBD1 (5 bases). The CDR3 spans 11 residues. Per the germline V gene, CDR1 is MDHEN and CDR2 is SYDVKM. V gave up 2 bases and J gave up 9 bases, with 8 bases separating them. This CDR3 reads CASSLGQGQYF. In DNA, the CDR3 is TGTGCCAGCAGTTTAGGGCAGGGGCAGTACTTC.

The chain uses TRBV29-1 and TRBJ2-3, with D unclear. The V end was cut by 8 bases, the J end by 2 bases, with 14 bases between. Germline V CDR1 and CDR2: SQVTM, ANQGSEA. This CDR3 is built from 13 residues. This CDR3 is CSTSVDFTDTQYF. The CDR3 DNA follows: TGCAGCACGAGCGTAGACTTCACAGATACGCAGTATTTT.

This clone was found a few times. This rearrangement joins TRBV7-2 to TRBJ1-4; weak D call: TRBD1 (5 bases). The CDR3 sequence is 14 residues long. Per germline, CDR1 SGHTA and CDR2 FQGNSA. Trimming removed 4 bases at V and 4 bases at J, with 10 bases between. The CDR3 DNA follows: TGTGCCAGCAGCTCGGGACGGATTAATGAAAAACTGTTTTTT. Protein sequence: CASSSGRINEKLFF.

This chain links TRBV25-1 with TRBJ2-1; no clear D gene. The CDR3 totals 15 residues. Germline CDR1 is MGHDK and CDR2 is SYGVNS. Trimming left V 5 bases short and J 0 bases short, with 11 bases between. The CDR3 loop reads CASSTRVSSYNEQFF. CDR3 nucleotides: TGTGCCAGCAGTACAAGGGTTAGCTCCTACAATGAGCAGTTCTTC.

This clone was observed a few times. CDR3 loop: CASSPTQAEQYF. The CDR3, as DNA: TGTGCCAGCAGCCCCACCCAAGCCGAGCAGTACTTC. The chain employs TRBV7-9 and TRBJ2-7; D unclear. V gave up 5 bases and J gave up 6 bases, with 11 bases separating them. CDR3 length: 12 amino acids. Germline V gives CDR1 SEHNR, CDR2 FQNEAQ (reference sequence).

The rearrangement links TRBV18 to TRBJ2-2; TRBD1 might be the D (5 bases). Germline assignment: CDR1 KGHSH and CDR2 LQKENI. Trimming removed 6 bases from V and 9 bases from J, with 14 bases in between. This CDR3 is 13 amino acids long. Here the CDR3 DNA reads TGTGCCAGCTCTCAGGGAACCAACCGGGAGCTGTTTTTT. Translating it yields CASSQGTNRELFF.